Below, one T cell receptor beta chain is given with its context. The sample originates from a study of cytomegalovirus exposure and HLA in healthy donors. In the PCR, 60 Vbeta and 13 Jbeta primers were used. The data were produced by immunoSEQ multiplex PCR, yet TCRdb's version contains in-frame clones alone and is incomplete. The data contain under 110,000 clones, roughly 82% of them singletons. With 5 bases clipped from V and 8 bases from J, the junction kept 11 bases outside the gene matches. Germline CDR1 SGHAT, CDR2 FQNNGV. This CDR3 is 15 amino acids long. The rearrangement uses TRBV11-2 and TRBJ2-1; 8 positions match TRBD1. Sequencing was done on a sample of PBMCs. The clonotype comes from a woman aged 45-65 years in good health and CMV-seropositive. CDR3 DNA: TGTGCCAGCAGCGTCCAGGACAGGGAAACGTATGAGCAGTTCTTC. This translates into CASSVQDRETYEQFF.